These T cell receptor beta chains were read from a single sample in a study of T cell repertoires in cytomegalovirus infection. TCRdb analysed the reads with MiXCR anew, one entry per CDR3 protein. The repertoire consists of 250,000 to 350,000 distinct CDR3 sequences, with roughly 24% occurring once and the leading ten covering 14%. Sequences were obtained from PBMCs. The receptors originated from a human donor in good health (CMV status not recorded). Some clones in this sample may be carry-over from other donors' samples. Both conserved end residues are part of each CDR3. A D gene is named only where the DNA matches it firmly. Rows may omit the clone size; those that give it use once, few, many or a size class.

>TRBV7-7|TRBD1|many|TRBJ1-5
TGTGCTAGCAGCTTAATAGGGACAGGGGTTGGTAACCAGCCCCAGCATTTT
CASSLIGTGVGNQPQHF
>TRBV20-1|.|.|TRBJ1-3
TGCAGTGCTAGAGATCGCACAGGGTCTGGAAACACCATATATTTT
CSARDRTGSGNTIYF
>TRBV6-2/TRBV6-3|.|.|TRBJ2-1
TGTGCCAGCAGTCCCTTGGGTGCTACACTCTCCTACAATGAGCAGTTCTTC
CASSPLGATLSYNEQFF
>TRBV7-3|TRBD1|.|TRBJ2-1
TGTGCCAGCAGTAAGGGACAGGGGACCTACAATGAGCAGTTCTTC
CASSKGQGTYNEQFF
>TRBV11-2|.|few|TRBJ2-1
TGTGCCAGCACTTCCCTGGGCCGGGTTGACTACAATGAGCAGTTCTTC
CASTSLGRVDYNEQFF
>TRBV29-1|TRBD1|.|TRBJ1-2
TGCAGCGTTGAAGTAACAGGGGATGGCTACACCTTC
CSVEVTGDGYTF
>TRBV28|TRBD2|few|TRBJ2-7
TGTGCCAGCACCCCCGCCGCGGGAGTTCATCTCCCGGGAGAGCAGTACTTC
CASTPAAGVHLPGEQYF
>TRBV20-1|.|.|TRBJ2-6
TGCAGTGCTCCGCCCTCTGGGGCCAACGTCCTGACTTTC
CSAPPSGANVLTF
>TRBV6-1|.|many|TRBJ1-2
TGTGCCAGCAGTGCTGACAGTAACTATGGCTACACCTTC
CASSADSNYGYTF
>TRBV7-2|TRBD2|many|TRBJ2-3
TGTGCCAGCAGCTTAGTTGCGGGAGTGCAAGATACGCAGTATTTT
CASSLVAGVQDTQYF
>TRBV7-9|.|many|TRBJ1-2
TGTGCCAGCAGCTTAGATTACTCTGGCTACACCTTC
CASSLDYSGYTF
>TRBV28|.|few|TRBJ1-1
TGTGCCAGCGAGGATGGGGGGGGCACTGAAGCTTTCTTT
CASEDGGGTEAFF
>TRBV6-1|.|many|TRBJ2-1
TGTGCCAGCAGTGAATCGGTAGGACTCAGCTCTGTTAATGAGCAGTTCTTC
CASSESVGLSSVNEQFF
>TRBV7-2|.|many|TRBJ2-3
TGTGCCAGCAGCCCCCTAGGAGCGGGCAGCACAGATACGCAGTATTTT
CASSPLGAGSTDTQYF
>TRBV6-5|TRBD1|.|TRBJ2-7
TGTGCCAGCAGTTACATGGGACAGCTCTACGAGCAGTACTTC
CASSYMGQLYEQYF
>TRBV7-2|.|many|TRBJ1-2
TGTGCCAGCAGCCCCGACAGCTACTCTATTTCATCTAACTATGGCTACACCTTC
CASSPDSYSISSNYGYTF
>TRBV6-6|TRBD1|.|TRBJ2-3
TGTGCCAGCAGTTACACGGGGGACAGGGTGAGGACAGATACGCAGTATTTT
CASSYTGDRVRTDTQYF
>TRBV7-2|TRBD2|few|TRBJ2-7
TGTGCCAGCAGCCCCCGGGGAGGGTTAAGCTACGAGCAGTACTTC
CASSPRGGLSYEQYF
>TRBV7-9|.|many|TRBJ2-1
TGTGCCAGCAGCTTAGGACAGCGGACAACCAATGAGCAGTTCTTC
CASSLGQRTTNEQFF
>TRBV5-4|.|.|TRBJ1-2
TGTGCCAGCAGCTTGGAGCGGACATCACTTGGCTACACCTTC
CASSLERTSLGYTF
>TRBV12-3/TRBV12-4|TRBD1|.|TRBJ1-2
TGTGCCAGCAGTCCAAGGACAGGGGTTCATGGCTACACCTTC
CASSPRTGVHGYTF
>TRBV20-1|TRBD2|.|TRBJ2-2
TGCAGTGCTAGGACTAGCGGGAACACCGGGGAGCTGTTTTTT
CSARTSGNTGELFF
>TRBV12-3/TRBV12-4|.|many|TRBJ2-1
TGTGCCAGCAGCCCGCCTCTAGACAATGAGCAGTTCTTC
CASSPPLDNEQFF
>TRBV6-2/TRBV6-3|TRBD2|.|TRBJ2-7
TGTGCCAGCAGTCGCGCGGGAGTATCGCCCGAGCAGTACTTC
CASSRAGVSPEQYF
>TRBV15|TRBD1|.|TRBJ1-4
TGTGCCACCAGCGGCTACCGGGACAGGGGCGAAAAACTGTTTTTT
CATSGYRDRGEKLFF
>TRBV7-2|.|many|TRBJ1-2
TGTGCCAGCAGCTTAGCGCGGACAAGAAACTATGGCTACACCTTC
CASSLARTRNYGYTF
>TRBV7-2|.|.|TRBJ2-5
TGTGCCAGCAGCCTGCGCGGGGGCTTGGAGACCCAGTACTTC
CASSLRGGLETQYF
>TRBV20-1|.|.|TRBJ2-1
TGCAGTGCGGCCAGGGATTACAATGAGCAGTTCTTC
CSAARDYNEQFF
>TRBV12-3/TRBV12-4|.|.|TRBJ1-1
TGTGCCAGCAGTTCCCCGAATAGGGGGAACACTGAAGCTTTCTTT
CASSSPNRGNTEAFF
>TRBV7-2|.|many|TRBJ1-1
TGTGCCAGCAGCAGAGGACAGATGAACACTGAAGCTTTCTTT
CASSRGQMNTEAFF
>TRBV2|.|.|TRBJ1-5
TGTGCCAGCAGTAAAGGGGGGCGCGATCAGCCCCAGCATTTT
CASSKGGRDQPQHF
>TRBV6-5|.|.|TRBJ2-2
TGTGCCAGCAGTCCCCTAGCGTCGGCCACCGGGGAGCTGTTTTTT
CASSPLASATGELFF
>TRBV7-3|.|few|TRBJ2-1
TGTGCCAGCAGCTTAACTAGCTCGGAGCAGTTCTTC
CASSLTSSEQFF
>TRBV7-2|.|many|TRBJ2-7
TGTGCCAGCAGCTTCGGTTTTTTAGGGGGGGGTGAGCAGTACTTC
CASSFGFLGGGEQYF
>TRBV27|TRBD1|.|TRBJ2-5
TGTGCCAGCAGTTACAGGGGGAGAGAGACCCAGTACTTC
CASSYRGRETQYF
>TRBV7-3|TRBD1|many|TRBJ1-1
TGTGCCAGCAGCCCCGGGACAGGGGGCACTGAAGCTTTCTTT
CASSPGTGGTEAFF
>TRBV7-9|.|many|TRBJ1-2
TGTGCCAGCAGCTTACAGGAACAATATGGCTACACCTTC
CASSLQEQYGYTF
>TRBV7-2|.|many|TRBJ1-1
TGTGCCAGCAGCTTAGGTCAGGGCGGCAGCACTGAAGCTTTCTTT
CASSLGQGGSTEAFF
>TRBV24-1|TRBD1|.|TRBJ1-2
TGTGCCACGTCGCAGGGGGCCGGTGGCTACACCTTC
CATSQGAGGYTF
>TRBV20-1|.|.|TRBJ1-4
TGCAGTGCTATCGGGGGGATCTATGAAAAACTGTTTTTT
CSAIGGIYEKLFF
>TRBV28|.|few|TRBJ2-7
TGTGCCAGCAGTTTAATCGGGGACCCCTACGAGCAGTACTTC
CASSLIGDPYEQYF
>TRBV7-9|.|many|TRBJ2-7
TGTGCCAGCAGCCTCGACGGTGCGAGGGCCTACGAGCAGTACTTC
CASSLDGARAYEQYF
>TRBV10-3|TRBD1|many|TRBJ2-2
TGTGCCATCAGCCCCGGGACAGGGTCGAACACCGGGGAGCTGTTTTTT
CAISPGTGSNTGELFF
>TRBV7-2|.|many|TRBJ2-1
TGTGCCAGCAGCCGATTCATGGCGTCCGCGAGCTCCTACAATGAGCAGTTCTTC
CASSRFMASASSYNEQFF
>TRBV4-3|.|many|TRBJ2-2
TGCGCCAGCAGCCAATCTACAGGGGGGGGGCCGACCGGGGAGCTGTTTTTT
CASSQSTGGGPTGELFF
>TRBV11-2|.|.|TRBJ2-1
TGTGCCAGCAGCCCCCATCGACAGGACGCATTCGGGCAGTTCTTC
CASSPHRQDAFGQFF
>TRBV28|.|few|TRBJ1-5
TGTGCCAGCAGTTTAAGAGGGACGTATCAGCCCCAGCATTTT
CASSLRGTYQPQHF
>TRBV7-2|TRBD1|once|TRBJ1-1
TGTGCCAGCAGCGCGAGACAGGGAGGGTTCACTGAAGCTTTCTTT
CASSARQGGFTEAFF